This entry is about one TCR beta chain. What it binds is unknown. PCR employed 60 Vbeta and 13 Jbeta primers. As originally analysed: Later analysis identified roughly 82 million unique TCR beta chains, 8.5 million to 13 million shared. Method: immunoSEQ multiplex PCR; TCRdb's copy keeps in-frame clones and lacks some. The D gene and trimming were derived from the DNA, and the V and J assignments and clone size from that table. Of 60,000 to 75,000 clones in the sample, 74% are singletons; the top ten hold around 10%. This record belongs to a study of cytomegalovirus exposure and HLA in healthy donors. Findings and limits, study-wide: Most CMV-associated TCR beta chains appeared HLA-restricted in a later analysis.

The CDR3 extends over 16 amino acids. Trimming cost V 5 bases and J 2 bases, with 16 bases left between them. CDR1 and CDR2 from the germline V gene are LNHDA and SQIVND (reference sequence). The sequenced sample was PBMCs. The chain joins TRBV19 to TRBJ2-1, with D tentatively TRBD1 (5 bases). The source of this sequence is a woman aged 55-70 years in good health and CMV-seropositive. The CDR3 DNA sequence: TGTGCCAGTAGTCCCCCTGGGGCGCATACCTACAATGAGCAGTTCTTC. Protein sequence: CASSPPGAHTYNEQFF. Full variable domain (remainder filled in from reference TRBV19 and TRBJ2-1): DGGITQSPKYLFRKEGQNVTLSCEQNLNHDAMYWYRQDPGQGLRLIYYSQIVNDFQKGDIAEGYSVSREKKESFPLTVTSAQKNPTAFYLCASSPPGAHTYNEQFFGPGTRLTVL.